These 30 T cell receptor beta chains were all obtained from the same sample, sequenced in a study of shared clonotypes between healthy human individuals. Only in-frame clones appear in the TCRdb table, and some are missing; sequencing was by immunoSEQ multiplex PCR. The sample has 2,100,000 or so clones, under 97% seen once. The sample consisted of naive CD4+ T cells sorted from blood. Subset specified: CD45RA+ positively selected. The receptor source for this set is a man younger than 30 in good health.

The chain recombines TRBV5-6 with TRBJ1-4, with D unresolved. This CDR3 region has 15 residues. Trimming removed 0 bases at V and 3 bases at J, with 9 bases between. Germline-derived CDR1 and CDR2 are SGHDT and YYEEEE. CDR3 residues: CASSLVRRPNEKLFF. For the CDR3, the DNA is TGTGCCAGCAGCTTGGTTCGCAGACCTAATGAAAAACTGTTTTTT.

The genes are TRBV2 and TRBJ2-1; TRBD1 matches 10 bases. Germline V gene lookup returns CDR1 SNHLY and CDR2 FYNNEI. CDR3 length: 16 residues. J was trimmed by 5 bases and V by 1 base; bases with no gene match: 5. CDR3 nucleotides: TGTGCCAGCAGTGAAGGGACAGGGGGTAATAACAATGAGCAGTTCTTC. The encoded protein is CASSEGTGGNNNEQFF.

This clone was observed a few times. At one end the junction does not follow the germline gene, possibly because of a read error. The V gene is TRBV7-7, the J gene TRBJ2-2; no firm D call. The germline V gene has CDR1 SSHAT and CDR2 FNYEAQ (reference sequence). CDR3 length: 14 amino acids. CDR3 residues: CASSYDTSTGELFF. The DNA for the CDR3 is TGTGCTAGCAGTTATGACACCAGCACCGGGGAGCTGTTTTTT.

This chain joins TRBV4-3 and TRBJ1-2; no clear D. Between the trimmed V and J ends, which lost 1 base and 4 bases, there was a span of 13 bases. CDR1 and CDR2 (germline): LGHNA, YSLEER. The CDR3 runs 15 residues. CDR3 DNA sequence: TGCGCCAGCAGCCAAGGATGGGGAATCAGCTATGGCTACACCTTC. This encodes CASSQGWGISYGYTF.

The CDR3 DNA sequence: TGTGCCAGCTCAATCGGGACGTACGAGCAGTACTTC. Protein: CASSIGTYEQYF. The chain is built from TRBV18 and TRBJ2-7; D is possibly TRBD1 or TRBD2 (5 bases each). Trimming removed 5 bases from V and 4 bases from J, with 9 bases in between. The CDR3 totals 12 residues. The germline V gene encodes CDR1 KGHSH and CDR2 LQKENI. The complete variable domain, with remaining parts taken from reference TRBV18 and TRBJ2-7, reads NAGVMQNPRHLVRRRGQEARLRCSPMKGHSHVYWYRQLPEEGLKFMVYLQKENIIDESGMPKERFSAEFPKEGPSILRIQQVVRGDSAAYFCASSIGTYEQYFGPGTRLTVT.

The chain joins TRBV30 to TRBJ1-5; D is undetermined. The V end was cut by 2 bases, the J end by 9 bases, with 8 bases between. The CDR3 spans 11 residues. Germline-derived CDR1 and CDR2 are GTSNPN and SVGIG (reference sequence). DNA of the CDR3: TGTGCCTGGAGTTCTACTGGGCCCCAGCATTTT. Encoded protein: CAWSSTGPQHF.

The rearrangement uses TRBV2 and TRBJ1-2, with D possibly matching TRBD1 (5 bases). Looked up from germline, CDR1 is SNHLY and CDR2 is FYNNEI. Trimming shortened V by 4 bases and J by 6 bases, and 15 bases separated the two germline ends. The CDR3 loop spans 14 amino acids. CDR3 in amino acids: CASSVTAKSDGYTF. The CDR3 DNA sequence: TGTGCCAGCAGTGTGACAGCTAAGTCTGATGGCTACACCTTC.

Concerning this clone itself: Other DNA sequences of this sample code for an identical CDR3. The rearrangement joins TRBV5-6 to TRBJ1-1; D unresolved. There are 12 residues in the CDR3. The V end lost 1 base, the J end lost 3 bases, and 4 bases lay between the germline ends. Germline V gene sequence: CDR1 SGHDT, CDR2 YYEEEE. CDR3 amino acids: CASSLIDTEAFF. The CDR3 DNA sequence: TGTGCCAGCAGCTTGATTGACACTGAAGCTTTCTTT.

The chain is built from TRBV5-8 and TRBJ2-1; D gene uncertain. V lost 1 base to trimming and J lost 4 bases, with 12 bases between them. The CDR3 spans 15 residues. Germline lookup yields CDR1 SGHTS and CDR2 YDEGEE. The DNA of the CDR3 is TGTGCCAGCAGCTTGAGGCTAGTGTATTACAATGAGCAGTTCTTC. Protein sequence: CASSLRLVYYNEQFF.

The V call is TRBV6-5, the J call TRBJ1-1; perhaps TRBD1 as D (5 bases). Trimming pared 6 bases from V and 3 bases from J, leaving 5 bases between. CDR3 length: 11 amino acids. Germline-derived CDR1 and CDR2 are MNHEY and SVGAGI. CDR3: CASRQDTEAFF. CDR3 bases: TGTGCCAGCAGACAGGACACTGAAGCTTTCTTT.

A remark on this clone: This CDR3 is also generated by other DNA sequences in the sample. The gene calls are TRBV5-1 and TRBJ1-6; D is perhaps TRBD1 (6 bases). Germline CDR1 reads SGHRS; CDR2 reads YFSETQ. The CDR3 sequence is 15 residues long. The V end lost 0 bases, the J end lost 7 bases, and 11 bases lay between the germline ends. The CDR3, as DNA: TGCGCCAGCAGCTTGGCAGGCCAGGGGAATTCACCCCTCCACTTT. It specifies CASSLAGQGNSPLHF.

This clone appeared a single time. V gene TRBV30 combines with J gene TRBJ2-1, with TRBD1 identical over 9 bases. Germline CDR1 and CDR2: GTSNPN and SVGIG (reference sequence). The CDR3 consists of 16 residues. V lost 2 bases and J lost 4; bases outside the gene matches: 9. CDR3 nucleotides: TGTGCCTGGAGTCAGACGGGACAGGGATCTTACAATGAGCAGTTCTTC. This translates into CAWSQTGQGSYNEQFF.

The V gene is TRBV11-3, the J gene TRBJ1-4, with D unclear. V dropped 4 bases and J dropped 7 bases, with 16 bases sitting between them. CDR1 and CDR2 from the germline V gene are SGHNT and YENEEA. The CDR3 runs to 15 residues. The CDR3 sequence is CASSYRPRGREKLFF. The CDR3 nucleotides read TGTGCCAGCAGCTACCGCCCCAGAGGGCGTGAAAAACTGTTTTTT.

The chain is built from TRBV4-1 and TRBJ1-2; unclear D gene. The CDR3 spans 16 residues. Trimming took off 1 base at V and 5 bases at J, with 17 bases between the two ends. CDR1 and CDR2 from the germline V gene are MGHRA and YSYEKL. CDR3 nucleotide sequence: TGCGCCAGCAGCCAAGGGGCCCTGGGCATACCATATGGCTACACCTTC. It encodes CASSQGALGIPYGYTF.

V and J are TRBV19 and TRBJ1-3; D is unclear. V lost 5 bases and J lost 0, with 11 bases in between. The CDR3 loop spans 15 amino acids. CDR1 is LNHDA, CDR2 SQIVND, per germline (reference sequence). The CDR3 here is CASSETDRSGNTIYF. In DNA, the CDR3 is TGTGCCAGTAGTGAGACGGATCGCTCTGGAAACACCATATATTTT.

Notes on this clone: Additional DNA sequences in this sample encode the identical CDR3. The chain couples TRBV9 to TRBJ2-1; 7 bases fit TRBD2. V was clipped by 0 bases and J by 4 bases; unmatched bases: 7. Germline CDR1 SGDLS, CDR2 YYNGEE. This CDR3 spans 16 amino acids. As DNA, the CDR3 is TGTGCCAGCAGCGTAGCTGGCGGGAGCTCTTACAATGAGCAGTTCTTC. This encodes CASSVAGGSSYNEQFF.

This clone was seen only once. The CDR3 reads CASSWPGTGHIQYF. The DNA of the CDR3 is TGTGCCAGCAGTTGGCCCGGGACAGGGCACATTCAGTACTTC. V usage is TRBV28 and J usage is TRBJ2-4; 9 nucleotides align to TRBD1. The CDR3 contains 14 residues. V was clipped by 4 bases and J by 8 bases; unmatched bases: 6. Germline V lookup: CDR1 MDHEN, CDR2 SYDVKM.

CDR3 DNA: TGTGCCAGTAGTACAGGGTACTACTATGGCTACACCTTC. It is translated as CASSTGYYYGYTF. This chain links TRBV19 with TRBJ1-2; tentative D call: TRBD1 (5 bases). CDR1 and CDR2 from the germline V gene are LNHDA and SQIVND (reference sequence). V shed 4 bases and J shed 3 bases, with 9 bases lying between them. This CDR3 is built from 13 residues.

A single count supports this clone. This chain joins TRBV19 and TRBJ2-2; no reliable D call. Per germline, CDR1 LNHDA and CDR2 SQIVND (reference sequence). This CDR3 is built from 15 residues. V was pared by 1 base and J by 5 bases, with 11 bases between. As DNA, the CDR3 is TGTGCCAGTAGTATAGGGGCTTCAAGAACCGGGGAGCTGTTTTTT. Protein: CASSIGASRTGELFF.

The chain couples TRBV5-1 to TRBJ2-6; D is unclear. The V gene lost 0 bases and the J gene lost 8 bases, with 9 bases spanning the gap. This CDR3 region has 14 residues. CDR1 is SGHRS, CDR2 YFSETQ, per germline. CDR3 sequence reads: CASSLERQTNVLTF. The CDR3 DNA sequence: TGCGCCAGCAGCTTGGAGAGGCAGACCAACGTCCTGACTTTC.

The rearrangement joins TRBV7-2 to TRBJ2-7; 7 nucleotides align to TRBD1. The CDR3 has 14 residues. Germline V gene sequence: CDR1 SGHTA, CDR2 FQGNSA. V trimming: 5 bases; J trimming: 6 bases; junction bases outside the gene matches: 10. The CDR3 region is CASSTYRGSAEQYF. CDR3 nucleotide sequence: TGTGCCAGCAGCACCTACAGGGGTTCCGCCGAGCAGTACTTC.

This rearrangement joins TRBV4-1 to TRBJ2-7; 8 bases are shared with TRBD1. Unmatched junction bases numbered 5, after V lost 4 bases and J lost 3 bases. Germline-derived CDR1 and CDR2 are MGHRA and YSYEKL. The CDR3 covers 14 residues. CDR3 sequence (DNA): TGCGCCAGCAGCCTTCGACAGGGGAGCTACGAGCAGTACTTC. It is translated as CASSLRQGSYEQYF.

The chain couples TRBV10-3 to TRBJ2-5; 9 nucleotides agree with TRBD1. Germline CDR1 reads ENHRY; CDR2 reads SYGVKD. The CDR3 length is 12 residues. V lost 10 bases and J lost 2; bases outside the gene matches: 2. Here the CDR3 reads CATGQGQETQYF. The CDR3 coding sequence is TGTGCCACCGGACAGGGGCAAGAGACCCAGTACTTC.

The chain joins TRBV6-6 to TRBJ2-7; no reliable D call. The ends were cut back, 3 bases at V and 4 bases at J, with 19 bases in the middle. CDR3 length: 16 residues. The germline V gene has CDR1 MNHNY and CDR2 SVGAGI (reference sequence). CDR3 nucleotide sequence: TGTGCCAGCAGTTATTTCGGCAAATCGCCGTCATACGAGCAGTACTTC. Encoded protein: CASSYFGKSPSYEQYF.

V gene TRBV2 combines with J gene TRBJ2-7; TRBD2 matches 12 bases. The CDR3 sequence is 12 residues long. Germline loops: CDR1 SNHLY, CDR2 FYNNEI. Germline trimming cut 10 bases from V and 4 bases from J; bases unmatched to any gene: 2. CDR3 in amino acids: CATSGRAYEQYF. The CDR3, as DNA: TGTGCCACTAGCGGGAGGGCTTACGAGCAGTACTTC.

The CDR3 loop reads CSVRERGGPGEQYF. CDR3 nucleotide sequence: TGCAGCGTTAGGGAAAGGGGCGGTCCTGGCGAGCAGTACTTC. The rearrangement links TRBV29-1 to TRBJ2-7; D may be TRBD1 (5 bases). The CDR3 runs to 14 residues. V lost 5 bases and J 6 bases, leaving 20 bases between the germline ends. The germline V gene has CDR1 SQVTM and CDR2 ANQGSEA.

In its sample, this clone was seen once. The chain joins TRBV5-1 to TRBJ1-2, with D tentatively TRBD1 (5 bases). Trimming shortened V by 0 bases and J by 8 bases, and 17 bases separated the two germline ends. CDR3 length: 15 residues. Germline CDR1 is SGHRS and CDR2 is YFSETQ. CDR3 bases: TGCGCCAGCAGCTTGGCCTTCCGAGACAGCGGGGGCTACACCTTC. Amino acids: CASSLAFRDSGGYTF.

The V gene is TRBV30, the J gene TRBJ2-4; D ambiguous. The CDR3 sequence is 11 residues long. Between the trimmed V and J ends, which lost 4 bases and 6 bases, there was a span of 7 bases. Germline V CDR1 and CDR2: GTSNPN, SVGIG (reference sequence). CDR3 in DNA: TGTGCCTGGACCAAAAGAAACATTCAGTACTTC. This gives the protein CAWTKRNIQYF. The whole variable domain, filled in from reference TRBV30 and TRBJ2-4, reads SQTIHQWPATLVQPVGSPLSLECTVEGTSNPNLYWYRQAAGRGLQLLFYSVGIGQISSEVPQNLSASRPQDRQFILSSKKLLLSDSGFYLCAWTKRNIQYFGAGTRLSVL.

The chain combines TRBV7-6 with TRBJ2-2; D gene uncertain. Deletions cut 0 bases from V and 0 bases from J, with 8 bases between. The CDR3 is 16 amino acids. From germline, CDR1 is SGHVS and CDR2 FNYEAQ. CDR3 protein: CASSLARPANTGELFF. CDR3 DNA sequence: TGTGCCAGCAGCTTAGCTAGGCCAGCGAACACCGGGGAGCTGTTTTTT.

The rearrangement links TRBV5-4 to TRBJ2-1, with 7 bases identical to TRBD2. Trimming cost V 6 bases and J 9 bases; bases outside gene matches: 18. The CDR3 has 16 amino acids. Per germline, CDR1 SGHNT and CDR2 YYREEE (reference sequence). The CDR3 sequence is CASTRDGSSGGSEQFF. As DNA, the CDR3 is TGTGCCAGCACCAGGGACGGCTCTTCGGGCGGGAGTGAGCAGTTCTTC.